The 7 T cell receptor beta chains in this list originate from one sample, sequenced in a study of regulatory T cells in long-lasting Graves disease (dated by TCRdb to the early 2020s). The sample's time point label is to be understood as: newly diagnosed GD, antithyroid drugs for less than 3 months. For both TCR sequencing and RNA sequencing, RNA was extracted from PBMCs using TRIzol. The library was built by means of multiplex PCR. The sequencer listed for this sample is Illumina HiSeq 4000. iRepertoire HTBI primers and Arm-PCR amplification of CDR3 regions were used to construct TCR beta libraries. TCRdb trimmed public reads at Q25 via fastp, called clones via MiXCR and kept in-frame beta chains. Entries that share a CDR3 protein sequence are merged under the most common genes and DNA. The sample records around 470,000 distinct CDR3 sequences, 11% to 15% of which are singletons. The ten largest account for over 15% of the sample.

The same data also contributed to another study, on T cells in Graves' hyperthyroidism and ophthalmopathy.

The sample in question was peripheral blood mononuclear cells (PBMCs), obtained at new diagnosis, from a patient treated with antithyroid drugs. These receptors originate from a woman between 50 and 59 years old with Graves disease. Donor details come from another sample of the same person, matched by shared clones.

This sequence joins TRBV6-1 and TRBJ2-2; unclear D gene. Germline lookup yields CDR1 MNHNS and CDR2 SASEGT. This CDR3 contains 14 residues. Trimming cost V 7 bases and J 1 base, with 10 bases left between them. This chain's CDR3 is CASKRNLNTGELFF. Here the CDR3 DNA reads TGTGCCAGCAAAAGGAACCTGAACACCGGGGAGCTGTTTTTT.

This clonotype came up many times. The chain uses TRBV11-1 and TRBJ2-7; 7 nucleotides match TRBD2. V dropped 4 bases and J dropped 0; count of bases not matched to a gene: 3. Germline lookup yields CDR1 SGHAT and CDR2 FQDESV (reference sequence). CDR3 length equals 14 residues. In DNA form, the CDR3 reads TGTGCCAGCAGCTCTAGCGGAATCTCCTACGAGCAGTACTTC. Translated, it gives CASSSSGISYEQYF.

This clonotype has just a few counts. The genes are TRBV4-1 and TRBJ1-2; 9 positions agree with TRBD1. After removal of 4 bases from V and 8 bases from J, the junction contained 11 bases not matched to a gene. The V gene's germline CDR1 is MGHRA and CDR2 YSYEKL. The CDR3 spans 15 residues. DNA of the CDR3: TGCGCCAGCAGCCTCCTGGGGGGGACAGGGAGCGGCTACACCTTC. Translated: CASSLLGGTGSGYTF.

This clonotype was counted ten times or more. At one boundary the junction diverges from the germline segment, which might be a read error. The chain recombines TRBV27 with TRBJ1-5; maybe TRBD1 (5 bases). Germline assignment: CDR1 MNHEY and CDR2 SMNVEV (reference sequence). The CDR3 is 13 amino acids. The CDR3 is CVSQQVVGQPQHF. The CDR3 DNA reads TGTGTCAGCCAACAGGTAGTCGGACAGCCCCAGCATTTT.

This rearrangement joins TRBV5-4 to TRBJ1-4; no firm D call. V was shortened by 1 base and J by 5 bases, with 6 bases between the two germline ends. There are 13 residues in the CDR3. Looked up from germline, CDR1 is SGHNT and CDR2 is YYREEE (reference sequence). This chain's CDR3 is CASSLWQNEKLFF. CDR3 in DNA: TGTGCCAGCAGCTTGTGGCAAAATGAAAAACTGTTTTTT.

The chain combines TRBV4-2 with TRBJ1-2; 8 bases line up with TRBD1. This CDR3 spans 18 amino acids. Germline lookup yields CDR1 LGHNA and CDR2 YNFKEQ. Trimming at V came to 1 base and at J to 2 bases, leaving 12 bases not matched to a gene. The CDR3: CASSQALGQGASNYGYTF. The CDR3 DNA follows: TGTGCCAGCAGCCAAGCGTTGGGGCAGGGGGCCTCCAACTATGGCTACACCTTC.

This clonotype was picked up many times. The rearrangement links TRBV12-3 or TRBV12-4 to TRBJ1-5; the match to TRBD1 covers 7 bases. V gave up 5 bases and J gave up 3 bases; unmatched junction bases: 10. The CDR3 loop spans 16 amino acids. In nucleotides, the CDR3 is TGTGCCAGCAGTAACAGGAAAAGGGGGCTCAATCAGCCCCAGCATTTT. It yields the protein CASSNRKRGLNQPQHF.